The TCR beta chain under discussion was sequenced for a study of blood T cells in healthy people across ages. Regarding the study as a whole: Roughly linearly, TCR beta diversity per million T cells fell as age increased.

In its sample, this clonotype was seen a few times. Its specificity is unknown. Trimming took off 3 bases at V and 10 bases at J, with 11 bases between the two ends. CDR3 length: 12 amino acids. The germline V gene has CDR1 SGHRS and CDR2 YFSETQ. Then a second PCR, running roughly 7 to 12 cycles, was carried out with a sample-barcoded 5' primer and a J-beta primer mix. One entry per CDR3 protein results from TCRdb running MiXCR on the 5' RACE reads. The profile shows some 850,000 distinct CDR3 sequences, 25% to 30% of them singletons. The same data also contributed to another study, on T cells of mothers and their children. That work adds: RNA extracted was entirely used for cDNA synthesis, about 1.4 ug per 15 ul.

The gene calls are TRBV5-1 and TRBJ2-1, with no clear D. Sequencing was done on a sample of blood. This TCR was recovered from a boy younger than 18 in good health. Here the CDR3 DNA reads TGCGCCAGCAGCTGGGCCGTGGGAGAGCAGTTCTTC. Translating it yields CASSWAVGEQFF.